What follows is one T cell receptor (beta chain) and its context. Trimming pared 1 base from V and 4 bases from J, leaving 14 bases between. Germline CDR1 and CDR2: SGHTA and FQGNSA. The CDR3 contains 15 residues. TCRdb re-called the PCR reads through MiXCR, storing one row per CDR3 protein. The sample holds about 25,000 distinct CDR3 sequences, around 40% seen once. This record belongs to a study of tumor-infiltrating lymphocytes in oesophageal squamous cell carcinoma. Sequencing input: esophageal tumor tissue. The receptor was derived from a male donor with esophageal squamous cell carcinoma. The chain has TRBV7-2 and TRBJ2-7; D ambiguous. CDR3 amino acids: CASSLDSPPLYEQYF. The DNA of the CDR3 is TGTGCCAGCAGCTTAGACAGCCCACCACTATACGAGCAGTACTTC.